This TCR beta chain originates from a study of T cells in Graves' hyperthyroidism and ophthalmopathy. Graves' hyperthyroidism showing no ophthalmopathy progression within 18 months was considered stable. Cells are PBMCs isolated from roughly 9.2 ml of fresh blood. General study points: The model's output predicted ophthalmopathy at a median of 6.5 months prior to onset. Blood held most thyroid clonotypes expanded above 0.001 frequency.

This clonotype appeared many times. Its antigen is still unknown. Researchers took RNA transcripts and amplified the TCR beta CDR3 regions from them. Initially, a first-round RT-PCR of the TCR CDR3 employed the HTBI primer set. Using its own MiXCR run on the multiplex PCR reads, TCRdb lists one record per CDR3 protein. The top ten hold more than 7% of the sample, which has 800,000 or so distinct CDR3 sequences, roughly 40% seen once. The CDR3 is 13 residues long. Germline-derived CDR1 and CDR2 are SEHNR and FQNEAQ (reference sequence). Trimming took off 4 bases at V and 5 bases at J, with 11 bases between the two ends.

The sequence was collected from a man in his late teens or twenties with Graves' hyperthyroidism. The chain carries TRBV7-9 and TRBJ2-5; TRBD1 might be the D (6 bases). The material sequenced was blood. The CDR3 DNA reads TGTGCCAGCAGCTCTACAGGGTACGAGACCCAGTACTTC. Translated: CASSSTGYETQYF. Filled out from reference TRBV7-9 and TRBJ2-5, the complete variable domain reads DTGVSQNPRHKITKRGQNVTFRCDPISEHNRLYWYRQTLGQGPEFLTYFQNEAQLEKSRLLSDRFSAERPKGSFSTLEIQRTEQGDSAMYLCASSSTGYETQYFGPGTRLLVL.